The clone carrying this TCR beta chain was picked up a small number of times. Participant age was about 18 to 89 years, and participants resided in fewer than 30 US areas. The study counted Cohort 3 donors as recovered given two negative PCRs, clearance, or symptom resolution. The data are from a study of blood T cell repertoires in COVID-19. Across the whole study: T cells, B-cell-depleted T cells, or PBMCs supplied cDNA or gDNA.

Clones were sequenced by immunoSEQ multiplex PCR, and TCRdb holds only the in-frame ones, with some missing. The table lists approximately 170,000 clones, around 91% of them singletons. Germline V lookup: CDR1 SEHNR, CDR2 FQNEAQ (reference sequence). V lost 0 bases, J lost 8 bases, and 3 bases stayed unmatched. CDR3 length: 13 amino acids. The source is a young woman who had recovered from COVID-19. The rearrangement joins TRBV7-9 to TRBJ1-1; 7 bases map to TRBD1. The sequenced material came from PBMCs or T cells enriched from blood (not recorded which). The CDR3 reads CASSLADREEAFF. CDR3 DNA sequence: TGTGCCAGCAGCTTAGCAGACAGGGAGGAAGCTTTCTTT.